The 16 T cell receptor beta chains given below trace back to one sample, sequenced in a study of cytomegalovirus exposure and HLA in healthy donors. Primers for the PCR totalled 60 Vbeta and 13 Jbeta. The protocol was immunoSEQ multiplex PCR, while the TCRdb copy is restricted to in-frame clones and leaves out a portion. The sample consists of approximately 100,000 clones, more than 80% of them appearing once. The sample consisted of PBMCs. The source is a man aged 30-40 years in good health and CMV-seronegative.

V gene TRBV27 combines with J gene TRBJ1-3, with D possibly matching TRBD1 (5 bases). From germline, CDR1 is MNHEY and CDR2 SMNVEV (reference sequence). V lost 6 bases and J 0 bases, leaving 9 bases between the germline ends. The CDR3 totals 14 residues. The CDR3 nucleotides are TGTGCCAGCAGAACAGGATACTCTGGAAACACCATATATTTT. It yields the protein CASRTGYSGNTIYF.

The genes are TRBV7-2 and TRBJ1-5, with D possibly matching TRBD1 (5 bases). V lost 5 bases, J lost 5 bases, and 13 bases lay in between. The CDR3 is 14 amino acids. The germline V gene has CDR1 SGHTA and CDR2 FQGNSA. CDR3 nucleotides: TGTGCCAGCAGCCAGCAAACAGGCTATCAGCCCCAGCATTTT. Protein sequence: CASSQQTGYQPQHF.

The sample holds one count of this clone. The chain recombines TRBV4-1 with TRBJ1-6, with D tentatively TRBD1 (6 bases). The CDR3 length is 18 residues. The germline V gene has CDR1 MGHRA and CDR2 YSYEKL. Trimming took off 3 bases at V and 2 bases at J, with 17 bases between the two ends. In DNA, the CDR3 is TGCGCCAGCAGCCAGGGCACGGGGGGGCCGGCCTATAATTCACCCCTCCACTTT. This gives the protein CASSQGTGGPAYNSPLHF.

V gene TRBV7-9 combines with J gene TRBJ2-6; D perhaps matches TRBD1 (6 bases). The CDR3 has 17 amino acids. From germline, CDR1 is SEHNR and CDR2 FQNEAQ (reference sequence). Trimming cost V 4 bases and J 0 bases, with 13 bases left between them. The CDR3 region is CASSSGQTRSGANVLTF. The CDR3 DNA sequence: TGTGCCAGCAGCTCCGGACAGACCCGCTCTGGGGCCAACGTCCTGACTTTC.

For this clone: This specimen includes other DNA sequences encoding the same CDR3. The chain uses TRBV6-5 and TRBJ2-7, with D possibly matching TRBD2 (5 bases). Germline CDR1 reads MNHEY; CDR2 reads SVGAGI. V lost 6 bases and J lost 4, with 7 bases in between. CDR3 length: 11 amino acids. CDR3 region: CASSRGYEQYF. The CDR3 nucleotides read TGTGCCAGCAGCAGAGGGTACGAGCAGTACTTC.

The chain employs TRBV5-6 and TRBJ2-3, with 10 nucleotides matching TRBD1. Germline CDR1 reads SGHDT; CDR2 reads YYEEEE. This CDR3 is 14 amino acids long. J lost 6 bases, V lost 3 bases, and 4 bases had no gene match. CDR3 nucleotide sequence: TGTGCCAGCAGCTGGGGGGGACAGGGGGATACGCAGTATTTT. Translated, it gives CASSWGGQGDTQYF.

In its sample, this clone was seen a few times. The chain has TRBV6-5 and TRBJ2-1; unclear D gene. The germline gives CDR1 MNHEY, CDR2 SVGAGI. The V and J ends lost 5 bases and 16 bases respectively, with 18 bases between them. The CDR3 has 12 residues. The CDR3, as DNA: TGTGCCAGCAGTCCGACACTGTCCATTTTCTTCTTC. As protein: CASSPTLSIFFF.

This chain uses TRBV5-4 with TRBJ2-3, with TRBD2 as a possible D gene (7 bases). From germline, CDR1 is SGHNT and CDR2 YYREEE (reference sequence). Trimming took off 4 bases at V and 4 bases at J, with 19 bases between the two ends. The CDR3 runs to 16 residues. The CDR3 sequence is CASSPLRGRSPDTQYF. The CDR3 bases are TGTGCCAGCAGCCCCTTGCGGGGGCGGAGCCCAGATACGCAGTATTTT. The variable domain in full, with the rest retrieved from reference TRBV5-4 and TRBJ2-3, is ETGVTQSPTHLIKTRGQQVTLRCSSQSGHNTVSWYQQALGQGPQFIFQYYREEENGRGNFPPRFSGLQFPNYSSELNVNALELDDSALYLCASSPLRGRSPDTQYFGPGTRLTVL.

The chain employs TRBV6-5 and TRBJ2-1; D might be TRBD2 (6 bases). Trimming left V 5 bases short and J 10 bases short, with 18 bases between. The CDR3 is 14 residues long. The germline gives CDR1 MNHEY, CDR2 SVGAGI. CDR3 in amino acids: CASSPPGGQREQFF. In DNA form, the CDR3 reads TGTGCCAGCAGTCCCCCAGGAGGGCAGAGGGAGCAGTTCTTC.

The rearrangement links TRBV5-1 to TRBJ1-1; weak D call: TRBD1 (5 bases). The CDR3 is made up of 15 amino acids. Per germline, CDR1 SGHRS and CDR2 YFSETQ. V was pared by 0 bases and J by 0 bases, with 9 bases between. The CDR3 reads CASSLGGLLNTEAFF. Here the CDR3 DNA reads TGCGCCAGCAGCTTGGGGGGCCTCCTGAACACTGAAGCTTTCTTT.

The CDR3 sequence: CASSGGGLGEKLFF. The CDR3 region has the DNA TGTGCCAGTAGTGGGGGAGGGCTTGGAGAAAAACTGTTTTTT. The chain employs TRBV19 and TRBJ1-4; possible D gene TRBD1, 5 bases. The CDR3 loop spans 14 amino acids. Looked up from germline, CDR1 is LNHDA and CDR2 is SQIVND (reference sequence). V lost 5 bases, J lost 8 bases, and 15 bases lay in between.

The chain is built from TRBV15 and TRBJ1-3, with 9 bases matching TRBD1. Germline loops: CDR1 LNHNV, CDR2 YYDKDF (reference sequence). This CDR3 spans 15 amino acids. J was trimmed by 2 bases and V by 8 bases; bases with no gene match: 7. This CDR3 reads CATGNRDRAGNTIYF. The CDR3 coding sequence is TGTGCCACCGGGAACCGGGACAGGGCTGGAAACACCATATATTTT. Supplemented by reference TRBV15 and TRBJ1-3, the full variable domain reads DAMVIQNPRYQVTQFGKPVTLSCSQTLNHNVMYWYQQKSSQAPKLLFHYYDKDFNNEADTPDNFQSRRPNTSFCFLDIRSPGLGDTAMYLCATGNRDRAGNTIYFGEGSWLTVV.

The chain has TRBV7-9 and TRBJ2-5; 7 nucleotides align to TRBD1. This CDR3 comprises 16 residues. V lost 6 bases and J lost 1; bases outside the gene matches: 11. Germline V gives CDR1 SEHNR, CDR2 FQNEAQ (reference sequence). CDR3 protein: CASSWRTGQSQETQYF. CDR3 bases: TGTGCCAGCAGTTGGCGGACGGGACAGTCCCAAGAGACCCAGTACTTC.

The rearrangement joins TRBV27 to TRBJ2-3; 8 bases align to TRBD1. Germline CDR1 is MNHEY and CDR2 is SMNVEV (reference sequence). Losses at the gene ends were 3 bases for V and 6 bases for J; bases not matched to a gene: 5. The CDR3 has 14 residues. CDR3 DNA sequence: TGTGCCAGCAGTTTGACAGGGGCCGGGGATACGCAGTATTTT. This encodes CASSLTGAGDTQYF.

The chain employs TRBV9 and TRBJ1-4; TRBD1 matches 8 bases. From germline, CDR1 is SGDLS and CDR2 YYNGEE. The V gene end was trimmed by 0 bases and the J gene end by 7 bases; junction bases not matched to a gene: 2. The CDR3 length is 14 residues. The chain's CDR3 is CASSVATGGEKLFF. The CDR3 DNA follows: TGTGCCAGCAGCGTAGCTACAGGGGGTGAAAAACTGTTTTTT.

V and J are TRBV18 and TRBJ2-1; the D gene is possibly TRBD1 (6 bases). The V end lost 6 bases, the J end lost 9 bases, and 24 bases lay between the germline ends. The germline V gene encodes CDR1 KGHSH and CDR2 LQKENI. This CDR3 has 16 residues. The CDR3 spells CASSSQGSPPIIEQFF. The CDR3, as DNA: TGTGCCAGCTCGTCGCAGGGGTCGCCCCCCATAATTGAGCAGTTCTTC.